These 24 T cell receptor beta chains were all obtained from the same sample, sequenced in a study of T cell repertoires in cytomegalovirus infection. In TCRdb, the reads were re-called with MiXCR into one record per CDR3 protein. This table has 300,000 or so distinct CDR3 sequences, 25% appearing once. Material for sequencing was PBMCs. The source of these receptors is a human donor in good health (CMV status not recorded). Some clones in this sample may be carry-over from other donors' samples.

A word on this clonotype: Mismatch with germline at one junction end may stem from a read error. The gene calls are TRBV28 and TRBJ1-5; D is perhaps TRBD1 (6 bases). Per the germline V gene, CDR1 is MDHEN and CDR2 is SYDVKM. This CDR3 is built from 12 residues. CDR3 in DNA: TGTGCCAGCAGCCTCGGGACATATAGCAAGGATTTT. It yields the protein CASSLGTYSKDF. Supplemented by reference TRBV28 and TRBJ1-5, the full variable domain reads DVKVTQSSRYLVKRTGEKVFLECVQDMDHENMFWYRQDPGLGLRLIYFSYDVKMKEKGDIPEGYSVSREKKERFSLILESASTNQTSMYLCASSLGTYSKDFGDGTRLSIL.

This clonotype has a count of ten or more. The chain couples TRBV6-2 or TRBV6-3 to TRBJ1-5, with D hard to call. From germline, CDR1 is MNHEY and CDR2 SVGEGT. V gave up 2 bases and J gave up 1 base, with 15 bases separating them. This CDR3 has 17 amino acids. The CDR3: CASSYKVGERSNQPQHF. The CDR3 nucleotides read TGTGCCAGCAGTTACAAAGTCGGGGAGAGGAGCAATCAGCCCCAGCATTTT.

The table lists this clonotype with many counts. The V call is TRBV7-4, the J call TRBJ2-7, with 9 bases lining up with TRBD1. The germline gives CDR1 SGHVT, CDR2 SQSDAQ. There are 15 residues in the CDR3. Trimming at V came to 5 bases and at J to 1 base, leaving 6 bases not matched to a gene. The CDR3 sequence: CASSAAGTGSYEQYF. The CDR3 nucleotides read TGTGCCAGCAGCGCCGCCGGGACAGGGTCCTACGAGCAGTACTTC.

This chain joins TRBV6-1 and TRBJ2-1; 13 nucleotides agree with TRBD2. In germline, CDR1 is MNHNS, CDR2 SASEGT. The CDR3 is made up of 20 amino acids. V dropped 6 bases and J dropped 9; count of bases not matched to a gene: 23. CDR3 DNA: TGTGCCAGCAGGGACCAGGGGGTTGGTACTAGCGGGAGGGCCAGGGGTGAGCAGTTCTTC. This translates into CASRDQGVGTSGRARGEQFF.

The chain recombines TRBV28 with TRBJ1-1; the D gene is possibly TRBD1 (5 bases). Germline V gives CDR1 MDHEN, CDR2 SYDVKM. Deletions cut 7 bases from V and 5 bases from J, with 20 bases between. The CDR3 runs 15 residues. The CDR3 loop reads CASITRTGDRTEAFF. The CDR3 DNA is TGTGCCAGCATTACTCGAACAGGAGACAGAACTGAAGCTTTCTTT.

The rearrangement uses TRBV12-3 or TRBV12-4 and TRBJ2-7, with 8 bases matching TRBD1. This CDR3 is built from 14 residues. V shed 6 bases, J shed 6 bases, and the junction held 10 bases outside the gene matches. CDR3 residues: CASRGTGGVVEQYF. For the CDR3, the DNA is TGTGCCAGCAGAGGGACAGGCGGGGTAGTCGAGCAGTACTTC.

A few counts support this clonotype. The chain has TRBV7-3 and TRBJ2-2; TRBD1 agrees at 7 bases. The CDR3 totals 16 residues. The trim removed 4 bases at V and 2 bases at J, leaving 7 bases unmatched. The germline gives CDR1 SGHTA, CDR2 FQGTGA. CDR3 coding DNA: TGTGCCAGCAGCTCGGTCGGACAGGCCAACACCGGGGAGCTGTTTTTT. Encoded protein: CASSSVGQANTGELFF.

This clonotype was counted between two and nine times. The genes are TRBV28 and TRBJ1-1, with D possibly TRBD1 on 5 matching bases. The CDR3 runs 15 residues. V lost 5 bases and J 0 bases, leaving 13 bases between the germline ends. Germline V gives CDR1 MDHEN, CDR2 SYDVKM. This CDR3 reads CASSPHRTVNTEAFF. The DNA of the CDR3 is TGTGCCAGCAGTCCCCACAGGACCGTGAACACTGAAGCTTTCTTT.

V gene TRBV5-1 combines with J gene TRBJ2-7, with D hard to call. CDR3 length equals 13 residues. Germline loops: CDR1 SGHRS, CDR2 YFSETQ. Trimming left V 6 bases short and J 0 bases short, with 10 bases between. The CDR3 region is CASKDRNSYEQYF. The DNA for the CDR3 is TGCGCCAGCAAAGACCGGAACTCCTACGAGCAGTACTTC.

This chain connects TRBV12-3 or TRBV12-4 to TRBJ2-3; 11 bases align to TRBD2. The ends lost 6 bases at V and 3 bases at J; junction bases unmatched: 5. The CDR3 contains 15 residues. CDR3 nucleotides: TGTGCCAGCAGGGTAACTAGCGGGGGTACAGATACGCAGTATTTT. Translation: CASRVTSGGTDTQYF.

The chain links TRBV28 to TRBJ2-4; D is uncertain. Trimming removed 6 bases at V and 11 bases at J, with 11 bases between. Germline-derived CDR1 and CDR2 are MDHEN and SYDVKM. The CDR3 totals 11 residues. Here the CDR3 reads CASSSPPFQYF. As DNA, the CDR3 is TGTGCCAGCAGCTCCCCCCCTTTTCAGTACTTC.

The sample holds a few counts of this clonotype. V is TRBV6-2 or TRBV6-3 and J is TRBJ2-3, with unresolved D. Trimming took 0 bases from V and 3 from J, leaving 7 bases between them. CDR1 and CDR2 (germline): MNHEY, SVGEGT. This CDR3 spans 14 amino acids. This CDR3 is CASSYSRVTDTQYF. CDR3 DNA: TGTGCCAGCAGTTACTCTCGAGTAACAGATACGCAGTATTTT.

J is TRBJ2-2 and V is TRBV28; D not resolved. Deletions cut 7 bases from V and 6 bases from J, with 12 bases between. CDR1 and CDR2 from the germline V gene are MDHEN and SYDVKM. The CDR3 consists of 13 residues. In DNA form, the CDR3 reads TGTGCCAGCAAGGGAAATTTGGCCGGGGAGCTGTTTTTT. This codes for CASKGNLAGELFF.

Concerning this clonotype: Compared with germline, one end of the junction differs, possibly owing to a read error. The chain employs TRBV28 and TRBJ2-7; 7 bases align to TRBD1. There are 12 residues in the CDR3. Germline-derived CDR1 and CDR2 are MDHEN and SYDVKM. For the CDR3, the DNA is TGTGCCGGCAGTTTGACAGGGTACGAGCAGTACTTC. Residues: CAGSLTGYEQYF.

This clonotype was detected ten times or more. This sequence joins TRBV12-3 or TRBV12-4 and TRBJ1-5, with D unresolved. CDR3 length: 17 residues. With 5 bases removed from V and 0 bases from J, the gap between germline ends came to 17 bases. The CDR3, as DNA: TGTGCCAGCAGTCCTCTCGGCTGGGTTATTAGCAATCAGCCCCAGCATTTT. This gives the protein CASSPLGWVISNQPQHF.

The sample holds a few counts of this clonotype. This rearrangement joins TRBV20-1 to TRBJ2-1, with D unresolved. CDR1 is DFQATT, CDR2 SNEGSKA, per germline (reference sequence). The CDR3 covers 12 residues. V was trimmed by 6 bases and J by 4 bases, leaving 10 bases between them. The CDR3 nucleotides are TGCAGTGCACCCGACGGGTACAATGAGCAGTTCTTC. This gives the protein CSAPDGYNEQFF.

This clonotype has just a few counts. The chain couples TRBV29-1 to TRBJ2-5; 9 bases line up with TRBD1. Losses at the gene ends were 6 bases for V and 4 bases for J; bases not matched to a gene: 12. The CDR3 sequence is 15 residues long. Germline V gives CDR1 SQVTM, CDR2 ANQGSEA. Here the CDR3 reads CSVQRTGVGGETQYF. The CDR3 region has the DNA TGCAGCGTCCAACGGACAGGGGTAGGGGGAGAGACCCAGTACTTC. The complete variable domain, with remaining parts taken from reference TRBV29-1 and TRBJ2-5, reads SAVISQKPSRDICQRGTSLTIQCQVDSQVTMMFWYRQQPGQSLTLIATANQGSEATYESGFVIDKFPISRPNLTFSTLTVSNMSPEDSSIYLCSVQRTGVGGETQYFGPGTRLLVL.

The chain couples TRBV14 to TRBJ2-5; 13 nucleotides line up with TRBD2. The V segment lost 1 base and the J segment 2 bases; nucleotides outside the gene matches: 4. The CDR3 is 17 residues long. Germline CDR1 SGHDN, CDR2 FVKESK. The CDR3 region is CASSQGRTSGSQETQYF. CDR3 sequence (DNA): TGTGCCAGCAGCCAAGGAAGGACTAGCGGGAGTCAAGAGACCCAGTACTTC.

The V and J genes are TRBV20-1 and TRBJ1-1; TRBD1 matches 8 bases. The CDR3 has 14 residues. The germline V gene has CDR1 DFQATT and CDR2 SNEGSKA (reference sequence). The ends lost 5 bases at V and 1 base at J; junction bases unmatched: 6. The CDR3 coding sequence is TGCAGTGCTTCCATCGGGACAGGGAACACTGAAGCTTTCTTT. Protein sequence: CSASIGTGNTEAFF.

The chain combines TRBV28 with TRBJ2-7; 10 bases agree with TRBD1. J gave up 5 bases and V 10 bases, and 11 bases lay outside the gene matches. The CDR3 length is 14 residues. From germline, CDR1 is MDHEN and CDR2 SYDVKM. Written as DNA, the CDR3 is TGTGCCACCGGGGGGGACAGGGGTTTCGACGAGCAGTACTTC. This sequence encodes CATGGDRGFDEQYF.

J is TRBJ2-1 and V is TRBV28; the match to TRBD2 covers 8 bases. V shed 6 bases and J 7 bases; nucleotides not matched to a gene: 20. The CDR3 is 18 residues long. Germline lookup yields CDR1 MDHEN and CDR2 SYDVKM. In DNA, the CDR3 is TGTGCCAGCAGCCCCTACCTCGGGACTAGTTACCGAGGGAATGAGCAGTTCTTC. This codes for CASSPYLGTSYRGNEQFF.

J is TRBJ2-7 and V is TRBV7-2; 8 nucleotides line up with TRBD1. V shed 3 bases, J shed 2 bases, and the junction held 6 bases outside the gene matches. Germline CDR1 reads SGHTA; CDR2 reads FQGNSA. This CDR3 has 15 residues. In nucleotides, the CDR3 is TGTGCCAGCAGCTTCCGGACAGGGCTAACCTACGAGCAGTACTTC. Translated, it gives CASSFRTGLTYEQYF.

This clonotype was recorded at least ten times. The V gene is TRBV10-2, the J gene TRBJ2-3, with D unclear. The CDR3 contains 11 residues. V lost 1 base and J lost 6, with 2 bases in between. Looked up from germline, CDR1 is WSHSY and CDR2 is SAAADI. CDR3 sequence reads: CASSELDTQYF. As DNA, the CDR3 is TGCGCCAGCAGTGAGTTGGATACGCAGTATTTT.

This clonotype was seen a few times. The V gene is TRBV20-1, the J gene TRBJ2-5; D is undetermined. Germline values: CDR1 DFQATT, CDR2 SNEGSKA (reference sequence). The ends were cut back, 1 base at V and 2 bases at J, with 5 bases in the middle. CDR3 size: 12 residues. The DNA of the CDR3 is TGCAGTGCTAGAGTTGTACAAGAGACCCAGTACTTC. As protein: CSARVVQETQYF.